This T cell receptor beta chain stems from a study of T cells after yellow fever vaccination. General study findings and limits: Compared with primary, the secondary response was weaker and peaked at day 5, not 15.

TCRdb used MiXCR to reprocess the 5' RACE reads, holding one entry per CDR3 protein. The table shows a few hundred thousand distinct CDR3 sequences, with approximately 4% occurring only once. The sample holds a few counts of this clonotype. What it binds is not known. This sequence originates from a man aged 18 to 30 who received the YFV17D yellow fever vaccine. The sequencing used PBMCs, collected 5 days after the yellow fever booster vaccination.

This chain's CDR3 is CASSLYTRGGYTF. CDR3 nucleotide sequence: TGCGCCAGCAGCCTATACACGAGGGGTGGCTACACCTTC. The rearrangement links TRBV4-3 to TRBJ1-2; possibly TRBD1 for D (5 bases). CDR1 is LGHNA and CDR2 is YSLEER in the germline V gene. With 4 bases removed from V and 7 bases from J, the gap between germline ends came to 13 bases. CDR3 length: 13 residues.